The clone carrying this TCR beta chain showed up just once. Additional DNA sequences in this sample encode the identical CDR3. Per the germline V gene, CDR1 is SGHTA and CDR2 is FQGTGA. The V end lost 3 bases, the J end lost 5 bases, and 10 bases lay between the germline ends. This CDR3 comprises 14 residues. This record comes from a study of shared clonotypes between healthy human individuals. The assay was immunoSEQ multiplex PCR, and TCRdb's table has in-frame clones only and misses some. The sample carries approximately 2.1 million clones, 85% to 95% recorded once. Sequencing was carried out using naive CD4+ T cells from PBMCs. The subset is: CD45RA+ positively selected. V and J are TRBV7-3 and TRBJ2-2; maybe TRBD2 (5 bases). This sequence originates from a man aged 18 to 30 in good health. Some clones in this sample may be carry-over from other donors' samples. CDR3 sequence: CASSFGGGTGELFF. The CDR3 coding sequence is TGTGCCAGCAGCTTCGGAGGCGGGACCGGGGAGCTGTTTTTT.